This T cell receptor beta chain was retrieved from a study of identical twins. The CDR3 extends over 12 amino acids. Germline CDR1 and CDR2: DFQATT and SNEGSKA (reference sequence). Trimming pared 0 bases from V and 2 bases from J, leaving 4 bases between. TCRdb redid the calling of the 5' RACE reads with MiXCR, one entry per CDR3 protein. The table shows some 560,000 distinct CDR3 sequences, with 9% to 10% occurring only once. The same sample was also used in a study of yellow fever vaccine responses in identical twins.

The receptor comes from a woman aged 18-30 years in good health. Sequenced input: PBMCs. The V gene is TRBV20-1, the J gene TRBJ2-5; D ambiguous. CDR3 DNA sequence: TGCAGTGCTAGAGATGAACAAGAGACCCAGTACTTC. It encodes CSARDEQETQYF.